This entry is about one T cell receptor beta chain. This entry belongs to a study of blood T cells in healthy people across ages. The CDR3 extends over 15 amino acids. CDR1 MNHNY and CDR2 SVGAGI come from the germline V gene (reference sequence). V lost 2 bases and J 4 bases, leaving 12 bases between the germline ends. Combining a sample-barcoded 5' primer with a J-beta primer mix, a second PCR ran for roughly 7 to 12 cycles. TCRdb reanalysed the 5' RACE reads using MiXCR and keeps one entry per CDR3 protein. The table has approximately 1.5 million distinct CDR3 sequences, approximately 42% seen once.

Sequenced sample: blood. The chain carries TRBV6-6 and TRBJ1-5; possibly TRBD1 for D (5 bases). The TCR comes from a young woman in good health. The CDR3 nucleotides read TGTGCCAGCAGTTACCGGGGGGACGGAAATCAGCCCCAGCATTTT. Translation gives CASSYRGDGNQPQHF.